This T cell receptor beta chain appears in the sequencing data of a study of T cell responses to AZD1222 COVID-19 vaccine. Study-wide background: Analysis merged second doses at about 4 or about 12 weeks. Study-wide findings and caveats: Unmutated variant regions are reportedly the target of nearly half of TCRs that are spike-specific. Only after the peak T cell response were repertoires sampled.

This CDR3 comprises 16 residues. From germline, CDR1 is LGHNA and CDR2 YNFKEQ. J was trimmed by 2 bases and V by 0 bases; bases with no gene match: 7. TCRdb keeps only in-frame clones here, not all; method: immunoSEQ multiplex PCR. Among 130,000 to 150,000 clones listed, about 92% were seen once. About this clone: No antigen is known for it.

Specimen: peripheral blood, collected on day 0 of AZD1222 vaccination. The clonotype comes from an adult in good health. The rearrangement uses TRBV4-2 and TRBJ2-7, with 7 bases lining up with TRBD2. The CDR3 here is CASSQDLGTKTYEQYF. CDR3 DNA sequence: TGTGCCAGCAGCCAAGATCTAGGGACTAAGACCTACGAGCAGTACTTC.